This T cell receptor beta chain was sequenced during a study of T cells in Graves' hyperthyroidism and ophthalmopathy. Study-wide context: The blood sample was taken at first diagnosis, before treatment began.

Drawn at first hyperthyroidism diagnosis, the blood sample preceded any ophthalmopathy symptoms. The CDR3 is 14 residues long. V shed 2 bases and J 3 bases; nucleotides not matched to a gene: 6. Germline V gene sequence: CDR1 SQVTM, CDR2 ANQGSEA. From RNA transcripts, TCR beta CDR3 regions were amplified. HTBI primers were used for first-round RT-PCR of the TCR CDR3. TCRdb recomputed calls from the multiplex PCR reads with MiXCR, one row per CDR3 protein. The sample gives some 370,000 distinct CDR3 sequences, about 15% of which show up once; 34% is in the top ten. This clonotype was found many times. Its antigen remains unidentified. Study-level points and caveats: Ophthalmopathy and stable hyperthyroidism were separated by a 13 V-J model.

The clonotype was recovered from a woman under 40 with Graves' hyperthyroidism that later progressed to Graves' ophthalmopathy. The chain recombines TRBV29-1 with TRBJ2-7, with 8 bases matching TRBD2. The sequencing input was blood. DNA of the CDR3: TGCAGCGTTGAAAAGGCGGGACTAGACTACGAGCAGTACTTC. This sequence encodes CSVEKAGLDYEQYF.